The 16 T cell receptor beta chains below all came from one sample that was sequenced in a study of T cells after yellow fever vaccination. Using its own MiXCR run on the 5' RACE reads, TCRdb lists one record per CDR3 protein. In the table there are about 340,000 distinct CDR3 sequences, about 4% of which are singletons. The input for sequencing was PBMCs, taken 5 days after the yellow fever booster vaccination. All receptors come from a man aged 18 to 35 who received the YFV17D yellow fever vaccine.

This clonotype was seen a handful of times. The rearrangement joins TRBV6-5 to TRBJ1-2; TRBD1 matches 8 bases. With 5 bases clipped from V and 6 bases from J, the junction kept 8 bases outside the gene matches. Per germline, CDR1 MNHEY and CDR2 SVGAGI. The CDR3 contains 14 residues. CDR3 nucleotide sequence: TGTGCCAGCAGTCTAGGACAGGGTTTAGATGGCTACACCTTC. This gives the protein CASSLGQGLDGYTF.

This clonotype was counted ten times or more. V is TRBV10-3 and J is TRBJ2-3; no reliable D call. Germline V CDR1 and CDR2: ENHRY, SYGVKD. V gave up 5 bases and J gave up 4 bases, with 4 bases separating them. This CDR3 comprises 11 residues. CDR3 in DNA: TGTGCCATCAGTCGTGCAGATACGCAGTATTTT. This gives the protein CAISRADTQYF.

This clonotype was observed many times. The chain combines TRBV6-5 with TRBJ2-3; the match to TRBD1 covers 10 bases. Per the germline V gene, CDR1 is MNHEY and CDR2 is SVGAGI. V shed 6 bases, J shed 6 bases, and the junction held 6 bases outside the gene matches. CDR3 length: 14 residues. CDR3: CASSRQGAGDTQYF. CDR3 coding DNA: TGTGCCAGCAGCAGACAGGGGGCTGGGGATACGCAGTATTTT.

This clonotype was counted between two and nine times. The chain links TRBV9 to TRBJ1-3; D perhaps matches TRBD1 (5 bases). Per germline, CDR1 SGDLS and CDR2 YYNGEE. V was pared by 3 bases and J by 0 bases, with 7 bases between. The CDR3 runs to 14 residues. For the CDR3, the DNA is TGTGCCAGCAGCGATAGGGGCTCTGGAAACACCATATATTTT. Amino acid sequence: CASSDRGSGNTIYF.

At least ten counts were recorded for this clonotype. The genes are TRBV7-9 and TRBJ1-5; D is unclear. In germline, CDR1 is SEHNR, CDR2 FQNEAQ (reference sequence). The CDR3 loop spans 14 amino acids. Trimming removed 3 bases from V and 0 bases from J, with 6 bases in between. The CDR3 protein is CASSLVDSNQPQHF. In DNA form, the CDR3 reads TGTGCCAGCAGCTTGGTCGATAGCAATCAGCCCCAGCATTTT.

The rearrangement joins TRBV20-1 to TRBJ1-2; D is perhaps TRBD1 (5 bases). Germline CDR1 is DFQATT and CDR2 is SNEGSKA (reference sequence). CDR3 length: 14 residues. V lost 3 bases and J lost 2, with 13 bases in between. CDR3 residues: CSASGQGENYGYTF. CDR3 DNA sequence: TGCAGTGCTAGTGGGCAGGGTGAAAACTATGGCTACACCTTC.

The chain uses TRBV4-3 and TRBJ2-1, with D possibly being TRBD1 (5 bases). Germline V gives CDR1 LGHNA, CDR2 YSLEER. This CDR3 is 14 amino acids long. V shed 1 base and J shed 5 bases, with 9 bases lying between them. As DNA, the CDR3 is TGCGCCAGCAGCCAAGTTAAGGGGAACAATGAGCAGTTCTTC. Amino acids: CASSQVKGNNEQFF.

The chain has TRBV7-2 and TRBJ2-3; a possible D gene is TRBD1 (5 bases). V was clipped by 7 bases and J by 2 bases, with 16 bases between them. The length of the CDR3 is 15 residues. Per the germline V gene, CDR1 is SGHTA and CDR2 is FQGNSA. CDR3 protein: CASTHLGVITDTQYF. The CDR3 DNA sequence: TGTGCCAGCACCCATCTAGGGGTAATCACAGATACGCAGTATTTT. Using reference TRBV7-2 and TRBJ2-3 for the parts outside the CDR3, the full variable domain is GAGVSQSPSNKVTEKGKDVELRCDPISGHTALYWYRQSLGQGLEFLIYFQGNSAPDKSGLPSDRFSAERTGGSVSTLTIQRTQQEDSAVYLCASTHLGVITDTQYFGPGTRLTVL.

This clonotype showed up many times. The rearrangement links TRBV3-1 to TRBJ2-3; 12 nucleotides agree with TRBD2. The CDR3 runs 16 residues. The germline CDR1 and CDR2 sequences are LGHDT and YNNKEL (reference sequence). J gave up 4 bases and V 4 bases, and 6 bases lay outside the gene matches. The DNA of the CDR3 is TGTGCCAGCAGCCCCCGACTAGCGGGGGTCCCAGATACGCAGTATTTT. This codes for CASSPRLAGVPDTQYF.

This clonotype was counted at least ten times. V usage is TRBV4-1 and J usage is TRBJ2-1; no definite D call. The CDR3 runs 12 residues. Trimming removed 5 bases at V and 5 bases at J, with 7 bases between. The V gene's germline CDR1 is MGHRA and CDR2 YSYEKL. CDR3 in amino acids: CASSSFHNEQFF. CDR3 in DNA: TGCGCCAGCAGCTCGTTCCACAATGAGCAGTTCTTC.

There are a few counts of this clonotype. The CDR3 protein is CASSFVPTEAFF. CDR3 bases: TGTGCCAGCAGCTTTGTACCGACTGAAGCTTTCTTT. The rearrangement links TRBV7-2 to TRBJ1-1; no firm D call. The CDR3 consists of 12 residues. Looked up from germline, CDR1 is SGHTA and CDR2 is FQGNSA. Trimming stripped 3 bases from V and 5 bases from J, with 7 bases between.

This clonotype came up many times. The V gene is TRBV28, the J gene TRBJ2-3; possibly TRBD2 for D (5 bases). Trimming cost V 6 bases and J 0 bases, with 10 bases left between them. From germline, CDR1 is MDHEN and CDR2 SYDVKM. The CDR3 length is 14 residues. CDR3 DNA: TGTGCCAGCAGCCGGGGTGGGAGCACAGATACGCAGTATTTT. It translates to CASSRGGSTDTQYF.

This clonotype has a handful of counts. The CDR3 region is CASSQDVSYEQYF. CDR3 nucleotides: TGTGCCAGCAGCCAAGACGTGAGTTACGAGCAGTACTTC. The gene calls are TRBV3-1 and TRBJ2-7; D is unresolved. The CDR3 consists of 13 residues. With 0 bases removed from V and 4 bases from J, the gap between germline ends came to 7 bases. Looked up from germline, CDR1 is LGHDT and CDR2 is YNNKEL (reference sequence).

This clonotype has more than one count but fewer than ten. V is TRBV24-1 and J is TRBJ2-1, with D perhaps given as TRBD1 or TRBD2 (5 bases each). CDR3 length: 15 residues. The V gene lost 5 bases and the J gene lost 8 bases, with 18 bases spanning the gap. Per the germline V gene, CDR1 is KGHDR and CDR2 is SFDVKD. The CDR3 DNA reads as TGTGCCACCAGTGCCCCCAAGGACGGGGCCGATGAGCAGTTCTTC. It encodes CATSAPKDGADEQFF.

V and J are TRBV10-2 and TRBJ2-1, with 9 bases matching TRBD2. Germline loops: CDR1 WSHSY, CDR2 SAAADI. This CDR3 comprises 15 residues. The junction had 6 bases not matched to a gene; V was cut back by 6 bases and J by 3 bases. CDR3 region: CASRDSGGRYNEQFF. Here the CDR3 DNA reads TGCGCCAGCAGAGATAGCGGGGGTCGCTACAATGAGCAGTTCTTC.

There are many counts of this clonotype. The J gene is TRBJ2-7, the V gene TRBV3-1; D possibly matches TRBD1 or TRBD2 (5 bases each). Trimming took off 0 bases at V and 5 bases at J, with 11 bases between the two ends. Germline assignment: CDR1 LGHDT and CDR2 YNNKEL (reference sequence). The CDR3 runs 14 residues. The CDR3 region has the DNA TGTGCCAGCAGCCAAGAAGGAAGGGACCACGAGCAGTACTTC. It is translated as CASSQEGRDHEQYF.